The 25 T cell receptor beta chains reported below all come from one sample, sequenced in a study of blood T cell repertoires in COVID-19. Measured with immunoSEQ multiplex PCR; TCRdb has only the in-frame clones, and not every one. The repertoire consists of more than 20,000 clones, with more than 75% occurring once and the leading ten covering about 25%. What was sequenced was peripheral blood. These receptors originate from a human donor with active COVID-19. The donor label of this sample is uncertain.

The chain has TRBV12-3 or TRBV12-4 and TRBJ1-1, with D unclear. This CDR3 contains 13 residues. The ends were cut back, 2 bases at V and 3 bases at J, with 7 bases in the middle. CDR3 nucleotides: TGTGCCAGCAGTTTACTCGGGGACACTGAAGCTTTCTTT. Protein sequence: CASSLLGDTEAFF.

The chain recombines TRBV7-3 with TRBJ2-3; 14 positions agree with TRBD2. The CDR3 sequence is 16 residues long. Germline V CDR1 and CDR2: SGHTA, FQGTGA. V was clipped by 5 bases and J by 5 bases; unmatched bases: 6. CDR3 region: CASSPRLAGGIDTQYF. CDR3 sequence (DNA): TGTGCCAGCAGCCCCCGACTAGCGGGGGGGATAGATACGCAGTATTTT.

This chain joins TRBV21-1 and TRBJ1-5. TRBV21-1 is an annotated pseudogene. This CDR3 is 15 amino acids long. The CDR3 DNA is TGTGCCAGCAGCAAAAGGGTCGGCGGGAATCAGCCCCAGCATTTT. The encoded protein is CASSKRVGGNQPQHF.

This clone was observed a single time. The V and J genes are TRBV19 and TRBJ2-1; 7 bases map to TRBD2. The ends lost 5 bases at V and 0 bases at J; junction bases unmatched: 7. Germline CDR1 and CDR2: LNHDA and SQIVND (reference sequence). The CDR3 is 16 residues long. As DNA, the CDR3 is TGTGCCAGTAGTGGGGCGGGAGATTTCTCCTACAATGAGCAGTTCTTC. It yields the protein CASSGAGDFSYNEQFF.

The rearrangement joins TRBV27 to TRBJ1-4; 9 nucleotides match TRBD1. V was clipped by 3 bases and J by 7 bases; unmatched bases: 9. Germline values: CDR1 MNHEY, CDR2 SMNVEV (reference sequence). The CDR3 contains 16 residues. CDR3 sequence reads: CASSFETGTGLEKLFF. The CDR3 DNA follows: TGTGCCAGCAGTTTCGAAACCGGGACAGGGCTTGAAAAACTGTTTTTT.

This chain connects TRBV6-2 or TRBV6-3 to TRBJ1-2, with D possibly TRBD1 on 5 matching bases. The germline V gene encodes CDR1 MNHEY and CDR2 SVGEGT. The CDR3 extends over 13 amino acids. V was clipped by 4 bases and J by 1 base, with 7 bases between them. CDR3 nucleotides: TGTGCCAGCAGTTTCGGGGGTAACTATGGCTACACCTTC. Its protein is CASSFGGNYGYTF.

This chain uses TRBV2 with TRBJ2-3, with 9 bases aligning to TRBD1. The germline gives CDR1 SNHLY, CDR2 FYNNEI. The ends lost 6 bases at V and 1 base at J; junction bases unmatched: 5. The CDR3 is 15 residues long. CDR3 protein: CASRRRTGGTDTQYF. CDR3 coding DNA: TGTGCCAGCAGGAGGCGGACAGGGGGCACAGATACGCAGTATTTT.

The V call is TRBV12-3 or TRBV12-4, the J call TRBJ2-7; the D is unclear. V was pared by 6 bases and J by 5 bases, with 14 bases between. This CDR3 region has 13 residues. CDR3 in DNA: TGTGCCAGCAGCACGGGTTCACATGACGAGCAGTACTTC. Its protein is CASSTGSHDEQYF.

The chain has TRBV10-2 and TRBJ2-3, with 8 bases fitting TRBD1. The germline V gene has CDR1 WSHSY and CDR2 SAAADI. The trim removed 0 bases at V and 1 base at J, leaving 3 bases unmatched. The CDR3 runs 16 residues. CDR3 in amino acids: CASSESTGAGTDTQYF. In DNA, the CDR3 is TGCGCCAGCAGTGAGTCGACAGGGGCCGGCACAGATACGCAGTATTTT.

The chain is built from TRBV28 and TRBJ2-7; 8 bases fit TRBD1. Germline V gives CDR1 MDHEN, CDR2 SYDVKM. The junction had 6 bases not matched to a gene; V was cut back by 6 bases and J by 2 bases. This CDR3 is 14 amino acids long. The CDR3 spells CASSPDRATYEQYF. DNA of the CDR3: TGTGCCAGCAGCCCGGACAGGGCGACCTACGAGCAGTACTTC.

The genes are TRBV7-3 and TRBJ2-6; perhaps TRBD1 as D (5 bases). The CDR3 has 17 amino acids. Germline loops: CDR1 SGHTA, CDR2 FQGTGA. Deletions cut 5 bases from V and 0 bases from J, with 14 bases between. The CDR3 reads CASSDTRAHSGANVLTF. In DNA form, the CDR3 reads TGTGCCAGCAGCGATACCAGGGCCCACTCTGGGGCCAACGTCCTGACTTTC.

CDR3 sequence reads: CASSDVGTGTVGSPLHF. CDR3 nucleotide sequence: TGTGCCAGCAGTGATGTCGGGACAGGGACGGTGGGATCACCCCTCCACTTT. V gene TRBV6-1 combines with J gene TRBJ1-6; 9 bases align to TRBD1. Germline V CDR1 and CDR2: MNHNS, SASEGT. The CDR3 runs to 17 residues. With V trimmed by 3 bases and J by 10 bases, 13 bases remained unmatched.

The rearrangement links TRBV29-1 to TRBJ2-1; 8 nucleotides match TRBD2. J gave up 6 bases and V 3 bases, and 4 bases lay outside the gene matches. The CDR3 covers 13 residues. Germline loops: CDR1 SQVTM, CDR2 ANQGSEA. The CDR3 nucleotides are TGCAGCGTTGACACTAGCGGCTTCAATGAGCAGTTCTTC. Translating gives CSVDTSGFNEQFF.

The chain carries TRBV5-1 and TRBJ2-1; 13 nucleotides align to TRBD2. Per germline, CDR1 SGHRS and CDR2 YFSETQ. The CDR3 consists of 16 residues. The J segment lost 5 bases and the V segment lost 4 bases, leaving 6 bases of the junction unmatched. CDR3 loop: CASSKGGTSGDNEQFF. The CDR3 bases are TGCGCCAGCAGCAAGGGCGGGACTAGCGGGGACAATGAGCAGTTCTTC.

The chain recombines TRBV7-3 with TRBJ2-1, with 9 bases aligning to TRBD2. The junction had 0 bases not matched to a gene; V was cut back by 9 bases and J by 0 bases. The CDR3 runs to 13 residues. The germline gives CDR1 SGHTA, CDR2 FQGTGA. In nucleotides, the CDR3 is TGTGCCAGTAGCGGGAGCTCCTACAATGAGCAGTTCTTC. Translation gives CASSGSSYNEQFF.

CDR3 residues: CSVEFVGLAGVQETQYF. CDR3 bases: TGCAGCGTTGAATTCGTCGGGCTAGCGGGGGTCCAAGAGACCCAGTACTTC. V usage is TRBV29-1 and J usage is TRBJ2-5, with 10 bases matching TRBD2. The CDR3 is made up of 17 amino acids. Germline CDR1 and CDR2: SQVTM and ANQGSEA. The V and J ends lost 2 bases and 1 base, in that order; junction bases with no gene match: 10.

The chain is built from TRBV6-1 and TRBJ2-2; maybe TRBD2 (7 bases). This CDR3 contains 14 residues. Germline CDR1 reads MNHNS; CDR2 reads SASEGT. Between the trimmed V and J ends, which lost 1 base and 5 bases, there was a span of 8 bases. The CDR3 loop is CASSEEGGTGELFF. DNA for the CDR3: TGTGCCAGCAGTGAAGAGGGGGGGACCGGGGAGCTGTTTTTT.

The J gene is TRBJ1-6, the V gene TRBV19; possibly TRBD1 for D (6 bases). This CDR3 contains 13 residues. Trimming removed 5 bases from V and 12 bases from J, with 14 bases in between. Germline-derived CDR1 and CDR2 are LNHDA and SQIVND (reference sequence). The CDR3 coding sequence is TGTGCCAGTAGTTCAGGGGATGGTGTACCCCTCCACTTT. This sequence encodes CASSSGDGVPLHF.

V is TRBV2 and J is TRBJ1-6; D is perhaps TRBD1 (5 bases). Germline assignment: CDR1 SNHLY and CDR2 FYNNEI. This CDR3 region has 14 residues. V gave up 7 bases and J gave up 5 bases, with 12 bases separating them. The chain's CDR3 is CASNLGRDNSPLHF. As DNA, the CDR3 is TGTGCCAGCAATTTGGGCAGGGATAATTCACCCCTCCACTTT.

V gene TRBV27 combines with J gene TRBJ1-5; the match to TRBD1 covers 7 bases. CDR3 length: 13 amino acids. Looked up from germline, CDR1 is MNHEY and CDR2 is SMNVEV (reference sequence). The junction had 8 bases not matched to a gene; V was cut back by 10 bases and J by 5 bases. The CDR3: CANCDRVHQPQHF. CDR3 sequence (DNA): TGTGCCAACTGCGACAGGGTACATCAGCCCCAGCATTTT.

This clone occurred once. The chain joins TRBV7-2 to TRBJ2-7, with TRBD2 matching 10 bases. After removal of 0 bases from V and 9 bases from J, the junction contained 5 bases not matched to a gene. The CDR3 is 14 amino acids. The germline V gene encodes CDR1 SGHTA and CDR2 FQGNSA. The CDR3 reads CASSLAASGSAQYF. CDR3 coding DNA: TGTGCCAGCAGCTTAGCGGCTAGCGGGAGTGCGCAGTACTTC.

The CDR3 reads CAIRGTSGKSGEQFF. DNA for the CDR3: TGTGCCATCAGGGGGACTAGCGGGAAGAGCGGTGAGCAGTTCTTC. This chain uses TRBV10-3 with TRBJ2-1, with 13 bases lining up with TRBD2. From germline, CDR1 is ENHRY and CDR2 SYGVKD. The V gene end was trimmed by 6 bases and the J gene end by 9 bases; junction bases not matched to a gene: 8. CDR3 length: 15 amino acids.

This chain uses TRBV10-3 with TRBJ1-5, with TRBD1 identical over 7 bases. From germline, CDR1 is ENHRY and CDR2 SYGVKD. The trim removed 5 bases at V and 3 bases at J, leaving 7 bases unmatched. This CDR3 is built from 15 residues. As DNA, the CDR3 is TGTGCCATCAGTCAAGGGACAGAATACAATCAGCCCCAGCATTTT. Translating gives CAISQGTEYNQPQHF.

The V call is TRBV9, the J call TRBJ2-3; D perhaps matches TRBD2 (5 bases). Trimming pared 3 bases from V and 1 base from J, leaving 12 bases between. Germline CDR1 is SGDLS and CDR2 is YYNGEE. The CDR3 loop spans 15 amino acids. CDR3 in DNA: TGTGCCAGCAGCGGCGGTGGGCGGGGCACAGATACGCAGTATTTT. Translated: CASSGGGRGTDTQYF.

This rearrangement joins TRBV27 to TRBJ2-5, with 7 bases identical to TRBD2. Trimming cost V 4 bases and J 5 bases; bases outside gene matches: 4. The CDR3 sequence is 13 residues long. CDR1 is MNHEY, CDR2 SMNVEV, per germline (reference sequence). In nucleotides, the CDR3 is TGTGCCAGCAGTTCCAAAGCGGGGGAGACCCAGTACTTC. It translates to CASSSKAGETQYF.